This paragraph covers one T cell receptor (beta chain) sequence. Its cognate antigen has yet to be identified. It has no much larger one-base neighbor in the sample; base qualities were not kept. At one collaborating source in Seattle, patients were enrolled during active infection and were followed longitudinally through the course of disease. Whole blood was collected in K2EDTA tubes by collaborating institutions according to the institutions' own protocols. For TCRbeta analysis, collaborators shipped samples in one of three forms: frozen whole blood, isolated PBMCs, or DNA extracted from either of those sample types. TCRbeta CDR3 regions were amplified from genomic DNA by means of the immunoSEQ Assay, a bias-controlled multiplex PCR. As for the original processing: The number of nucleated cells in each sample was estimated by amplification of reference gene primers within the assay. To quantify the absolute abundance of each unique TCRbeta CDR3 rearrangement, sequence reads were collapsed and filtered. For each sample, productive Simpson clonality was calculated as the square root of Simpson's diversity index across productive rearrangements. Drawn from immuneACCESS, this table holds only the in-frame rearrangements with V and J called that TCRdb kept. Clones are partly lost; checked studies trace under half to an unresolved V gene and leave the rest unexplained. V, J and clone size are taken as reported in that table, and D and trimming were inferred from the DNA itself. This sample has 220,000 or so clones in its table, and around 87% of those were observed once. Roughly 10% of the sample lies in the top ten.

The data originate from a study of blood T cell repertoires in COVID-19 (dated by TCRdb to the early 2020s). In terms of the full investigation: The collaborator samples originated in the United States, Italy and Spain and spanned the acute and convalescent phases of COVID-19. The prospective study material was composed of cDNA or gDNA derived from T cells, B-cell-depleted T cells, or PBMCs. The dataset comprised deeply sampled blood TCRbeta repertoires from subjects exposed to, actively infected with, or recovered from COVID-19. A freely available public database, intended as a resource for researchers studying the immune response to SARS-CoV-2, is where the repertoires were released. Samples came from the ongoing ImmuneRACE study (first 160 participants) plus 1,254 subjects from 6 global collaborators. A de-identified subject ID, COVID-19 status, age in years and sex were almost always included in the sample metadata. HLA class I and class II types, where available, came from metadata supplied by the sample provider rather than from assay-based typing. The paper as a whole reports these results and caveats: The quantity of clinical and demographic metadata differed by source and by participant and was supplied without curation.

The CDR3 runs 13 residues from the cysteine to the phenylalanine. The DNA shown is the 39-base CDR3, in frame from base 1. V is cut by 11 bases and J by 2 bases, and the space between the germline ends is 10 bases. The germline V gene yields MNHEY for CDR1 and SVGAGI for CDR2. The sample taken for sequencing was peripheral blood. The V and J segments used are TRBV6-5 and TRBJ1-6, with the D gene uncertain. The clonotype originates from a woman in her forties or fifties with COVID-19, enrolled during active disease. The DNA sequence follows: TGTGCCTGCACGAGGACCTATAATTCACCCCTCCACTTT. The resulting protein is CACTRTYNSPLHF.